The entry below gives a single T cell receptor beta chain sequence along with its context. Time point defined: newly diagnosed GD, antithyroid drugs for less than 3 months. PBMC RNA was the source of the TCR library. This entry belongs to a study of regulatory T cells in long-lasting Graves disease. Construction of the TCR beta libraries employed iRepertoire HTBI primers in conjunction with Arm-PCR of CDR3 regions. TCRdb passed the multiplex PCR reads through MiXCR, listing each CDR3 protein once. The table has roughly 420,000 distinct CDR3 sequences, 16% seen once. V gave up 4 bases and J gave up 2 bases, with 12 bases separating them. This CDR3 spans 15 amino acids. CDR1 and CDR2 (germline): SGHTA, FQGNSA. The same sample was also used in a study of T cells in Graves' hyperthyroidism and ophthalmopathy.

The TCR was taken from a woman aged 25 to 39 with Graves disease. V is TRBV7-2 and J is TRBJ1-5; a possible D gene is TRBD1 (5 bases). Sample: peripheral blood mononuclear cells (PBMCs), taken at new diagnosis, from a patient treated with antithyroid drugs. The CDR3 nucleotides are TGTGCCAGCAGCTCGCAGGGAGTCGGCAATCAGCCCCAGCATTTT. Protein: CASSSQGVGNQPQHF.